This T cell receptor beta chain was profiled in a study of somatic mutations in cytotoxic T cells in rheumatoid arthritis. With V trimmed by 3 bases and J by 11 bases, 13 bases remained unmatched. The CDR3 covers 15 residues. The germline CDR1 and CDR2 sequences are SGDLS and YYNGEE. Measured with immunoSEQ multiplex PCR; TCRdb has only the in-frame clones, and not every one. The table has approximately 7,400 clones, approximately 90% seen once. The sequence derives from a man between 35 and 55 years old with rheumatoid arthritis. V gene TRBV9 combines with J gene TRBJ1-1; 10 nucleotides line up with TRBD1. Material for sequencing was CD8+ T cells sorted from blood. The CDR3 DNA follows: TGTGCCAGCAGCGGTCGGACAGGGGGGGATCAAAGGGCTTTCTTT. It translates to CASSGRTGGDQRAFF.